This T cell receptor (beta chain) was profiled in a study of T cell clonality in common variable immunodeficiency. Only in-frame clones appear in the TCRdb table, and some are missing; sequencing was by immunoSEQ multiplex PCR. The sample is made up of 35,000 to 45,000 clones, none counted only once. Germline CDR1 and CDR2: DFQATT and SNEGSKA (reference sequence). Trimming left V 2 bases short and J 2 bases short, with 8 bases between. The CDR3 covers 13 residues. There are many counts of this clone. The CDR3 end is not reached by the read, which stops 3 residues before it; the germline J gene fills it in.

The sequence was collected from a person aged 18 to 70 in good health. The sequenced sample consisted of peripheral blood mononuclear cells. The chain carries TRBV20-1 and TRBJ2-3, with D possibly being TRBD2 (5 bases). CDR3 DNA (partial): TGCAGTGCTAGATACGGGGTCACAGATACG. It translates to CSARYGVTDT. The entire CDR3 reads CSARYGVTDTQYF.